A single sample gave rise to the 20 T cell receptor beta chains below, sequenced in a study of blood T cell repertoires in COVID-19. Profiled with immunoSEQ multiplex PCR; TCRdb holds only in-frame clones, not every one. Of fewer than 350,000 clones listed, roughly 90% were seen once; the top ten hold approximately 4.1%. Sequencing used peripheral blood. These receptor sequences come from a woman aged 55-69 years with COVID-19, enrolled during active disease.

With regard to this clone: The identical CDR3 is also encoded by other nucleotide sequences in the sample. The chain joins TRBV20-1 to TRBJ1-3; no firm D call. Germline V lookup: CDR1 DFQATT, CDR2 SNEGSKA (reference sequence). V was trimmed by 4 bases and J by 1 base, leaving 2 bases between them. The CDR3 sequence is 11 residues long. The CDR3 spells CSATSGNTIYF. Written as DNA, the CDR3 is TGCAGTGCTACTTCTGGAAACACCATATATTTT.

V gene TRBV6-5 combines with J gene TRBJ2-7, with 7 bases lining up with TRBD2. This CDR3 region has 12 residues. CDR1 MNHEY and CDR2 SVGAGI come from the germline V gene. V dropped 5 bases and J dropped 11; count of bases not matched to a gene: 9. CDR3 DNA sequence: TGTGCCAGCAGTCCTTTGGGGGGGTTTAAGTACTTC. This gives the protein CASSPLGGFKYF.

This clone was seen only a few times. V usage is TRBV6-1 and J usage is TRBJ1-1; weak D call: TRBD1 (5 bases). The CDR3 runs to 15 residues. V lost 1 base and J 0 bases, leaving 9 bases between the germline ends. Germline CDR1 and CDR2: MNHNS and SASEGT. The CDR3: CASSEGHRLNTEAFF. CDR3 coding DNA: TGTGCCAGCAGTGAAGGGCACAGGTTGAACACTGAAGCTTTCTTT.

The chain is built from TRBV6-1 and TRBJ1-6, with TRBD1 identical over 8 bases. The CDR3 covers 15 residues. The V and J ends lost 3 bases and 9 bases, in that order; junction bases with no gene match: 7. Per the germline V gene, CDR1 is MNHNS and CDR2 is SASEGT. CDR3 nucleotide sequence: TGTGCCAGCAGTGACCGGGACAGGCCTCTTTCACCCCTCCACTTT. Its protein is CASSDRDRPLSPLHF.

In its sample, this clone was seen once. This sequence joins TRBV6-5 and TRBJ1-1, with D tentatively TRBD1 (5 bases). The V and J ends lost 7 bases and 6 bases respectively, with 15 bases between them. Germline V gives CDR1 MNHEY, CDR2 SVGAGI. There are 13 residues in the CDR3. The CDR3 coding sequence is TGTGCCAGCAAGACAGTGGAAAGTTCTGAAGCTTTCTTT. Its translation: CASKTVESSEAFF.

The rearrangement uses TRBV7-8 and TRBJ2-3, with TRBD2 matching over 8 bases. There are 14 residues in the CDR3. Germline CDR1 reads SGHVS; CDR2 reads FQNEAQ. V was pared by 5 bases and J by 2 bases, with 3 bases of the junction left unmatched. The CDR3 spells CASSRGGITDTQYF. CDR3 in DNA: TGTGCCAGCAGCCGGGGGGGTATCACAGATACGCAGTATTTT. Using reference TRBV7-8 and TRBJ2-3 for the parts outside the CDR3, the full variable domain is GAGVSQSPRYKVAKRGQDVALRCDPISGHVSLFWYQQALGQGPEFLTYFQNEAQLDKSGLPSDRFFAERPEGSVSTLKIQRTQQEDSAVYLCASSRGGITDTQYFGPGTRLTVL.

The chain recombines TRBV2 with TRBJ2-1; a possible D gene is TRBD1 (6 bases). V gave up 0 bases and J gave up 9 bases, with 15 bases separating them. The CDR3 length is 15 residues. Germline V gives CDR1 SNHLY, CDR2 FYNNEI. The CDR3 sequence: CASSEAHSRGGEQFF. The CDR3 region has the DNA TGTGCCAGCAGTGAAGCGCATTCGAGAGGGGGTGAGCAGTTCTTC.

This chain joins TRBV30 and TRBJ2-7; 8 bases fit TRBD1. Germline CDR1 reads GTSNPN; CDR2 reads SVGIG (reference sequence). The CDR3 sequence is 13 residues long. V was pared by 3 bases and J by 6 bases, with 7 bases of the junction left unmatched. The CDR3 DNA sequence: TGTGCCTGGAGCAGACAGGGGTTAAGCGAGCAGTACTTC. This codes for CAWSRQGLSEQYF.

This clone was seen a single time. The chain is built from TRBV5-6 and TRBJ2-7; 14 bases align to TRBD2. The V gene end was trimmed by 4 bases and the J gene end by 4 bases; junction bases not matched to a gene: 13. This CDR3 is 18 amino acids long. Germline V gives CDR1 SGHDT, CDR2 YYEEEE. DNA for the CDR3: TGTGCCAGCAGCGTTCGGGGACTAGCGGGGGAAAAAAGGTACGAGCAGTACTTC. Its translation is CASSVRGLAGEKRYEQYF.

This clone was found once. The rearrangement uses TRBV2 and TRBJ1-2, with TRBD1 identical over 7 bases. The germline CDR1 and CDR2 sequences are SNHLY and FYNNEI. V lost 4 bases to trimming and J lost 2 bases; unmatched junction nucleotides: 7. CDR3 length: 15 amino acids. The CDR3 region is CASSGRGTANYGYTF. In DNA form, the CDR3 reads TGTGCCAGCAGTGGAAGGGGGACAGCAAACTATGGCTACACCTTC. The whole variable domain, filled in from reference TRBV2 and TRBJ1-2, reads EPEVTQTPSHQVTQMGQEVILRCVPISNHLYFYWYRQILGQKVEFLVSFYNNEISEKSEIFDDQFSVERPDGSNFTLKIRSTKLEDSAMYFCASSGRGTANYGYTFGSGTRLTVV.

CDR3 sequence (DNA): TGTGCCAGCAGCTTAGTCTCCTCTAGCACAGATACGCAGTATTTT. This sequence encodes CASSLVSSSTDTQYF. The V call is TRBV7-9, the J call TRBJ2-3; D call uncertain. The CDR3 has 15 amino acids. Germline loops: CDR1 SEHNR, CDR2 FQNEAQ (reference sequence). V lost 1 base to trimming and J lost 0 bases, with 8 bases between them.

The genes are TRBV2 and TRBJ2-4, with TRBD1 matching 7 bases. V shed 7 bases and J 0 bases; nucleotides not matched to a gene: 9. CDR3 size: 16 residues. In germline, CDR1 is SNHLY, CDR2 FYNNEI. The CDR3 sequence: CASTSRGGAAKNIQYF. CDR3 bases: TGTGCCAGCACTTCGCGAGGGGGCGCAGCCAAAAACATTCAGTACTTC. The whole variable domain, filled in from reference TRBV2 and TRBJ2-4, reads EPEVTQTPSHQVTQMGQEVILRCVPISNHLYFYWYRQILGQKVEFLVSFYNNEISEKSEIFDDQFSVERPDGSNFTLKIRSTKLEDSAMYFCASTSRGGAAKNIQYFGAGTRLSVL.

Only one count was recorded for this clone. The chain employs TRBV5-5 and TRBJ1-5; tentatively, D is TRBD1 (5 bases). This CDR3 contains 14 residues. Germline values: CDR1 SGHKS, CDR2 YYEKEE (reference sequence). Trimming stripped 4 bases from V and 2 bases from J, with 10 bases between. This CDR3 reads CASSSDRGNQPQHF. DNA of the CDR3: TGTGCCAGCAGCAGCGACAGAGGCAATCAGCCCCAGCATTTT.

The chain combines TRBV25-1 with TRBJ1-1; possibly TRBD1 for D (6 bases). Trimming took 6 bases from V and 1 from J, leaving 15 bases between them. Germline CDR1 is MGHDK and CDR2 is SYGVNS. This CDR3 contains 15 residues. CDR3: CASSAPGGANTEAFF. Written as DNA, the CDR3 is TGTGCCAGCAGCGCCCCGGGGGGCGCGAACACTGAAGCTTTCTTT.

The chain carries TRBV5-1 and TRBJ2-1; TRBD1 might be the D (5 bases). The CDR3 has 15 amino acids. Germline-derived CDR1 and CDR2 are SGHRS and YFSETQ. The V end lost 3 bases, the J end lost 0 bases, and 10 bases lay between the germline ends. CDR3 in DNA: TGCGCCAGCAGCTGGTCAAGGGGCTCCTACAATGAGCAGTTCTTC. Its protein is CASSWSRGSYNEQFF.

The CDR3 sequence is CASSYTGAVFYEQYF. Here the CDR3 DNA reads TGTGCCAGCAGCTACACAGGGGCGGTTTTCTACGAGCAGTACTTC. The chain links TRBV14 to TRBJ2-7, with 7 bases lining up with TRBD1. The CDR3 runs 15 residues. V lost 5 bases to trimming and J lost 3 bases; unmatched junction nucleotides: 10. The V gene's germline CDR1 is SGHDN and CDR2 FVKESK.

This chain uses TRBV14 with TRBJ2-7; D unresolved. Deletions cut 1 base from V and 6 bases from J, with 10 bases between. This CDR3 is built from 13 residues. The germline V gene encodes CDR1 SGHDN and CDR2 FVKESK. Here the CDR3 DNA reads TGTGCCAGCAGCCAAGGCGTATATCTCGAGCAGTACTTC. It translates to CASSQGVYLEQYF.

CDR3 amino acids: CASRITQGQPQHF. DNA of the CDR3: TGTGCCAGCAGGATTACACAGGGCCAGCCCCAGCATTTT. The chain carries TRBV6-5 and TRBJ1-5; D is possibly TRBD1 (6 bases). The CDR3 is 13 amino acids. The V and J ends lost 6 bases and 7 bases respectively, with 13 bases between them. CDR1 MNHEY and CDR2 SVGAGI come from the germline V gene.

The chain uses TRBV5-6 and TRBJ1-6; 7 positions match TRBD1. J gave up 3 bases and V 0 bases, and 6 bases lay outside the gene matches. The CDR3 consists of 17 residues. Germline CDR1 SGHDT, CDR2 YYEEEE. This CDR3 reads CASSLETGIGYNSPLHF. CDR3 nucleotide sequence: TGTGCCAGCAGCTTGGAGACAGGGATCGGCTATAATTCACCCCTCCACTTT.

The chain combines TRBV7-6 with TRBJ2-7, with D perhaps matching TRBD1 (5 bases). Germline assignment: CDR1 SGHVS and CDR2 FNYEAQ. This CDR3 contains 13 residues. Between the trimmed V and J ends, which lost 3 bases and 4 bases, there was a span of 10 bases. The CDR3 loop reads CASSLAGSYEQYF. The CDR3 DNA is TGTGCCAGCAGCTTGGCAGGGTCTTACGAGCAGTACTTC.